The 32 T cell receptor beta chains reported below all come from one sample, sequenced in a study of beta chain features in type 1 diabetes. Sequencing targeted expressed TCRB transcripts, as all isolated RNA had been reverse transcribed. TCRdb keeps only in-frame clones here, not all; method: immunoSEQ multiplex PCR. The data show about 360,000 clones, roughly 13% seen once. Input material: naive CD4+ T cells from blood. The source is a man aged 18 to 35 in good health.

The table lists this clone with a few counts. The CDR3 loop reads CASSFYLQATGTQYF. DNA of the CDR3: TGTGCCAGCAGTTTTTATTTGCAGGCCACAGGGACCCAGTACTTC. This chain links TRBV28 with TRBJ2-5, with D perhaps TRBD1 (5 bases). The CDR3 contains 15 residues. Trimming took off 3 bases at V and 7 bases at J, with 18 bases between the two ends. Germline V lookup: CDR1 MDHEN, CDR2 SYDVKM.

The chain uses TRBV7-8 and TRBJ1-1; TRBD1 might be the D (5 bases). Trimming cost V 8 bases and J 1 base, with 14 bases left between them. This CDR3 contains 14 residues. Germline V lookup: CDR1 SGHVS, CDR2 FQNEAQ. In nucleotides, the CDR3 is TGTGCCAGCCGTCGGGCGCAGGGGAACACTGAAGCTTTCTTT. Protein sequence: CASRRAQGNTEAFF.

The table lists this clone with a few counts. The CDR3 reads CAIGHPQETQYF. The CDR3 DNA reads TGTGCCATCGGGCATCCGCAAGAGACCCAGTACTTC. The chain combines TRBV10-3 with TRBJ2-5; D not resolved. Germline values: CDR1 ENHRY, CDR2 SYGVKD. This CDR3 region has 12 residues. The V and J ends lost 8 bases and 2 bases respectively, with 9 bases between them.

This clone was recorded a few times. V usage is TRBV30 and J usage is TRBJ1-1; 11 nucleotides agree with TRBD1. The V gene end was trimmed by 1 base and the J gene end by 8 bases; junction bases not matched to a gene: 3. This CDR3 comprises 13 residues. Germline assignment: CDR1 GTSNPN and CDR2 SVGIG (reference sequence). The CDR3 nucleotides are TGTGCCTGGAGTGGGGGACAGGGGGTCGAAGCTTTCTTT. It encodes CAWSGGQGVEAFF.

This clone occurred a few times. The genes are TRBV28 and TRBJ2-1; no definite D call. There are 12 residues in the CDR3. Germline CDR1 is MDHEN and CDR2 is SYDVKM. V dropped 5 bases and J dropped 2 bases, with 4 bases sitting between them. As DNA, the CDR3 is TGTGCCAGCAGTGAGACCTACAATGAGCAGTTCTTC. It encodes CASSETYNEQFF.

This clone was counted between two and nine times. The rearrangement joins TRBV25-1 to TRBJ1-1; weak D call: TRBD1 (6 bases). Per the germline V gene, CDR1 is MGHDK and CDR2 is SYGVNS. This CDR3 has 15 amino acids. V dropped 2 bases and J dropped 0 bases, with 10 bases sitting between them. CDR3 nucleotides: TGTGCCAGCAGTGAACCCGGGACACTGAACACTGAAGCTTTCTTT. Translated, it gives CASSEPGTLNTEAFF.

The table lists this clone with a few counts. V and J are TRBV9 and TRBJ2-5; a possible D gene is TRBD1 (5 bases). Germline loops: CDR1 SGDLS, CDR2 YYNGEE. V lost 3 bases and J lost 5, with 11 bases in between. The CDR3 loop spans 13 amino acids. CDR3 coding DNA: TGTGCCAGCAGCGGGACATCCCGGGAGACCCAGTACTTC. Protein sequence: CASSGTSRETQYF.

This clone occurred a few times. This sequence joins TRBV9 and TRBJ2-1, with 15 bases lining up with TRBD2. The J segment lost 10 bases and the V segment lost 3 bases, leaving 8 bases of the junction unmatched. The CDR3 is 16 residues long. Germline values: CDR1 SGDLS, CDR2 YYNGEE. The CDR3 region is CASSGWTSGGAREQFF. The CDR3 DNA follows: TGTGCCAGCAGCGGATGGACTAGCGGGGGGGCACGGGAGCAGTTCTTC.

The chain links TRBV7-9 to TRBJ1-1, with 9 bases lining up with TRBD1. This CDR3 has 16 amino acids. CDR1 is SEHNR and CDR2 is FQNEAQ in the germline V gene (reference sequence). Trimming at V came to 0 bases and at J to 10 bases, leaving 12 bases not matched to a gene. Written as DNA, the CDR3 is TGTGCCAGCAGCTTAGCGAGGGGACAGGGAGCATGGGGAGCTTTCTTT. The encoded protein is CASSLARGQGAWGAFF.

The chain is built from TRBV7-2 and TRBJ2-1, with TRBD2 identical over 11 bases. The CDR3 totals 15 residues. Per germline, CDR1 SGHTA and CDR2 FQGNSA. The V segment lost 1 base and the J segment 9 bases; nucleotides outside the gene matches: 5. The CDR3 DNA is TGTGCCAGCAGCTTAGTGCTAGCGGGAGGAGGTGAGCAGTTCTTC. Translated: CASSLVLAGGGEQFF.

The chain couples TRBV4-2 to TRBJ2-1, with TRBD2 identical over 10 bases. CDR1 and CDR2 (germline): LGHNA, YNFKEQ. The CDR3 is 15 amino acids. The trim removed 5 bases at V and 7 bases at J, leaving 8 bases unmatched. CDR3 DNA: TGTGCCAGCAGCTTGACTAGCGGGCCCGAAAATGAGCAGTTCTTC. This codes for CASSLTSGPENEQFF.

The gene calls are TRBV29-1 and TRBJ1-2; D gene unclear. CDR1 and CDR2 (germline): SQVTM, ANQGSEA. The CDR3 spans 12 residues. V lost 1 base and J lost 2, with 5 bases in between. CDR3 coding DNA: TGCAGCGTTGAAGTCGTGAACTATGGCTACACCTTC. Protein: CSVEVVNYGYTF.

This clone came up a few times. This chain joins TRBV29-1 and TRBJ1-1, with TRBD1 matching 7 bases. CDR1 SQVTM and CDR2 ANQGSEA come from the germline V gene. V gave up 2 bases and J gave up 4 bases; unmatched junction bases: 7. This CDR3 has 14 residues. CDR3 nucleotides: TGCAGCGTTGAACTTAAACAGGGGTCCACTGAAGCTTTCTTT. This codes for CSVELKQGSTEAFF.

This sequence joins TRBV6-5 and TRBJ2-5, with TRBD1 identical over 10 bases. CDR3 length: 15 amino acids. The germline gives CDR1 MNHEY, CDR2 SVGAGI. Trimming removed 5 bases from V and 5 bases from J; junction bases left unmatched: 8. CDR3 nucleotide sequence: TGTGCCAGCAGTCGAAGACAGGGGGCGAGGGAGACCCAGTACTTC. Translation gives CASSRRQGARETQYF.

This clone was seen a handful of times. The genes are TRBV11-2 and TRBJ2-7; 11 nucleotides align to TRBD2. Germline CDR1 and CDR2: SGHAT and FQNNGV. J was trimmed by 3 bases and V by 5 bases; bases with no gene match: 6. The CDR3 totals 15 residues. CDR3 coding DNA: TGTGCCAGCAGCCGGACACTAGCGGGAGTCTACGAGCAGTACTTC. It is translated as CASSRTLAGVYEQYF.

This clone was counted a few times. The V call is TRBV7-3, the J call TRBJ2-3; possibly TRBD2 for D (6 bases). In germline, CDR1 is SGHTA, CDR2 FQGTGA. The CDR3 totals 15 residues. Trimming removed 5 bases at V and 5 bases at J, with 17 bases between. The CDR3 nucleotides are TGTGCCAGCAGCCCTGGACCCTCGGAGGGAGATACGCAGTATTTT. Amino acid sequence: CASSPGPSEGDTQYF.

V usage is TRBV19 and J usage is TRBJ2-5, with TRBD1 matching 8 bases. Germline CDR1 and CDR2: LNHDA and SQIVND (reference sequence). V lost 8 bases to trimming and J lost 4 bases; unmatched junction nucleotides: 15. The CDR3 covers 16 residues. DNA for the CDR3: TGTGCCAGTCAGGGTGAAGACTCAGGGGGCGGAGAGACCCAGTACTTC. This encodes CASQGEDSGGGETQYF.

The chain links TRBV18 to TRBJ2-3, with a tentative D call TRBD2 (5 bases). The germline gives CDR1 KGHSH, CDR2 LQKENI. With 2 bases removed from V and 4 bases from J, the gap between germline ends came to 13 bases. CDR3 length equals 15 residues. The DNA of the CDR3 is TGTGCCAGCTCACCAAGAACGGCAGCGGCAGATACGCAGTATTTT. It is translated as CASSPRTAAADTQYF.

This clone was seen only a few times. The rearrangement joins TRBV7-9 to TRBJ2-7; TRBD2 agrees at 11 bases. The V and J ends lost 5 bases and 2 bases, in that order; junction bases with no gene match: 8. The CDR3 totals 16 residues. Germline V gene data show CDR1 as SEHNR and CDR2 as FQNEAQ (reference sequence). CDR3 amino acids: CASSPWLAGGPYEQYF. CDR3 sequence (DNA): TGTGCCAGCAGCCCTTGGCTAGCGGGGGGCCCCTACGAGCAGTACTTC.

V and J are TRBV7-2 and TRBJ1-5, with D possibly TRBD1 on 5 matching bases. The V gene lost 3 bases and the J gene lost 6 bases, with 18 bases spanning the gap. Germline V lookup: CDR1 SGHTA, CDR2 FQGNSA. The CDR3 length is 16 residues. CDR3 loop: CASSFVGRATSQPQHF. Here the CDR3 DNA reads TGTGCCAGCAGCTTTGTCGGCAGGGCGACTAGTCAGCCCCAGCATTTT.

This clone was detected many times. The chain has TRBV7-9 and TRBJ2-6; tentative D call: TRBD1 (5 bases). V was pared by 0 bases and J by 4 bases, with 10 bases between. CDR3 size: 16 residues. Germline-derived CDR1 and CDR2 are SEHNR and FQNEAQ (reference sequence). CDR3 residues: CASSLALGRGANVLTF. The CDR3 DNA sequence: TGTGCCAGCAGCTTAGCGCTGGGGCGAGGGGCCAACGTCCTGACTTTC.

The chain combines TRBV7-9 with TRBJ2-6, with 10 bases matching TRBD1. CDR1 and CDR2 (germline): SEHNR, FQNEAQ (reference sequence). This CDR3 contains 17 residues. V trimming: 1 base; J trimming: 1 base; junction bases outside the gene matches: 1. CDR3 in amino acids: CASSLGQGASGANVLTF. The CDR3 DNA follows: TGTGCCAGCAGCTTAGGACAGGGGGCGTCTGGGGCCAACGTCCTGACTTTC.

V usage is TRBV4-3 and J usage is TRBJ1-2; D perhaps matches TRBD1 (5 bases). Deletions cut 7 bases from V and 3 bases from J, with 12 bases between. CDR3 length equals 13 residues. Germline-derived CDR1 and CDR2 are LGHNA and YSLEER. CDR3 nucleotide sequence: TGCGCCAGCACCCCGGGGGGGGACTATGGCTACACCTTC. The encoded protein is CASTPGGDYGYTF.

This sequence joins TRBV5-4 and TRBJ1-1, with D possibly matching TRBD1 (6 bases). CDR3 length: 13 amino acids. With 0 bases removed from V and 7 bases from J, the gap between germline ends came to 10 bases. The germline V gene has CDR1 SGHNT and CDR2 YYREEE (reference sequence). Here the CDR3 DNA reads TGTGCCAGCAGCTTGGAGCAGGGGCATGAAGCTTTCTTT. Translating gives CASSLEQGHEAFF.

The chain recombines TRBV4-1 with TRBJ1-6, with 11 bases aligning to TRBD1. The CDR3 is made up of 14 amino acids. The trim removed 4 bases at V and 7 bases at J, leaving 0 bases unmatched. The germline CDR1 and CDR2 sequences are MGHRA and YSYEKL. CDR3 in DNA: TGCGCCAGCAGCCGGGACAGGGGGAATTCACCCCTCCACTTT. Translated, it gives CASSRDRGNSPLHF.

In DNA, the CDR3 is TGTGCCAGCGGGCGGGGTGGGTCCTACAATGAGCAGTTCTTC. Translation: CASGRGGSYNEQFF. The J gene is TRBJ2-1, the V gene TRBV5-4, with a possible D match to TRBD2 (6 bases). CDR1 and CDR2 (germline): SGHNT, YYREEE (reference sequence). V lost 7 bases, J lost 1 base, and 12 bases lay in between. There are 14 residues in the CDR3.

The rearrangement links TRBV30 to TRBJ1-1; 10 bases fit TRBD1. The CDR3 totals 14 residues. The trim removed 3 bases at V and 6 bases at J, leaving 7 bases unmatched. Germline loops: CDR1 GTSNPN, CDR2 SVGIG (reference sequence). This chain's CDR3 is CAWSDRGRIAEAFF. Here the CDR3 DNA reads TGTGCCTGGAGCGACAGGGGGCGCATTGCTGAAGCTTTCTTT. Combining the CDR3 with reference TRBV30 and TRBJ1-1 gives the whole variable domain SQTIHQWPATLVQPVGSPLSLECTVEGTSNPNLYWYRQAAGRGLQLLFYSVGIGQISSEVPQNLSASRPQDRQFILSSKKLLLSDSGFYLCAWSDRGRIAEAFFGQGTRLTVV.

This clone has more than one count but fewer than ten. The chain uses TRBV7-2 and TRBJ2-3; TRBD2 is a possible D gene (5 bases). There are 16 residues in the CDR3. Germline V CDR1 and CDR2: SGHTA, FQGNSA. The ends were cut back, 2 bases at V and 2 bases at J, with 14 bases in the middle. For the CDR3, the DNA is TGTGCCAGCAGCTTATCCCCGGAGCGGTTCACAGATACGCAGTATTTT. As protein: CASSLSPERFTDTQYF.

This clone was seen more than once but under ten times. J is TRBJ1-2 and V is TRBV30; D gene ambiguous. The CDR3 runs 13 residues. V was cut by 1 base and J by 8 bases, with 14 bases left in between. Germline V gene data show CDR1 as GTSNPN and CDR2 as SVGIG (reference sequence). The CDR3, as DNA: TGTGCCTGGAGTGGGAGTGCCGGGTGGGGCTACACCTTC. Protein product: CAWSGSAGWGYTF.

The chain has TRBV10-3 and TRBJ2-3; D uncertain. Between the trimmed V and J ends, which lost 7 bases and 0 bases, there was a span of 8 bases. The CDR3 contains 13 residues. Germline loops: CDR1 ENHRY, CDR2 SYGVKD. The CDR3 DNA sequence: TGTGCCATCAAAACGGGTAGCACAGATACGCAGTATTTT. Its protein product is CAIKTGSTDTQYF.

The chain carries TRBV28 and TRBJ2-5, with D tentatively TRBD1 (5 bases). The germline V gene encodes CDR1 MDHEN and CDR2 SYDVKM. Trimming took off 5 bases at V and 5 bases at J, with 24 bases between the two ends. CDR3 length equals 17 residues. Here the CDR3 reads CASSPRQAKGSRETQYF. Here the CDR3 DNA reads TGTGCCAGCAGTCCGAGGCAAGCAAAGGGGTCGAGGGAGACCCAGTACTTC.

In this sample, this clone turned up a few times. The chain carries TRBV27 and TRBJ2-7; D not resolved. Per germline, CDR1 MNHEY and CDR2 SMNVEV (reference sequence). Trimming took 1 base from V and 7 from J, leaving 23 bases between them. CDR3 size: 17 residues. This CDR3 is CASSLWAGPEGEKEQYF. The CDR3 coding sequence is TGTGCCAGCAGTTTATGGGCCGGCCCTGAAGGCGAGAAGGAGCAGTACTTC.